The present T cell receptor (beta chain) was sequenced within a study of blood T cell repertoires in COVID-19. Across the study: Both acute and convalescent COVID-19 samples were obtained from the United States, Italy and Spain. From T cells, B-cell-depleted T cells, or PBMCs came the material, which was cDNA or gDNA.

Original processing notes: For nucleated cells, counts were estimated from reference gene primer amplification. The assay was immunoSEQ multiplex PCR, and TCRdb's table has in-frame clones only and misses some. V, J and clone size derive from that table, while D and trimming were established from the DNA sequence. The repertoire holds roughly 210,000 clones, with about nine tenths as singletons. The CDR3 has 16 amino acids. Germline CDR1 and CDR2: SGDLS and YYNGEE. Between the trimmed V and J ends, which lost 4 bases and 5 bases, there was a span of 18 bases. The chain recombines TRBV9 with TRBJ2-2, with D tentatively TRBD2 (5 bases). The specimen sequenced was peripheral blood. The receptor was derived from a man in his 70s with acute or convalescent COVID-19. CDR3 loop: CASSPRPVRATGELFF. In DNA, the CDR3 is TGTGCCAGCAGCCCCAGACCGGTGAGGGCTACCGGGGAGCTGTTTTTT.